The 7 T cell receptor beta chains given below trace back to one sample, sequenced in a study of response to subunit inactivated influenza vaccine. TCRdb processed the RT-PCR reads anew with MiXCR; each CDR3 protein has one entry. The sample includes about 700,000 distinct CDR3 sequences, roughly 13% of them seen just once. The input for sequencing was PBMCs from blood, taken approximately 15 days before vaccination. The source is a man aged 50 to 59 who received an inactivated influenza vaccine.

The chain combines TRBV5-4 with TRBJ2-3, with TRBD2 matching over 10 bases. The V segment lost 4 bases and the J segment 4 bases; nucleotides outside the gene matches: 24. This CDR3 contains 21 residues. Germline loops: CDR1 SGHNT, CDR2 YYREEE (reference sequence). CDR3 protein: CASSVAPGTSVVGAVADTQYF. CDR3 bases: TGTGCCAGCAGCGTCGCCCCTGGGACTAGCGTAGTAGGGGCAGTCGCAGATACGCAGTATTTT.

This clonotype came up many times. The chain links TRBV28 to TRBJ2-7, with unresolved D. The CDR3 covers 14 residues. Trimming took off 5 bases at V and 0 bases at J, with 11 bases between the two ends. Per germline, CDR1 MDHEN and CDR2 SYDVKM. The CDR3 reads CASSPDGNSYEQYF. CDR3 in DNA: TGTGCCAGCAGTCCGGACGGTAACTCCTACGAGCAGTACTTC.

This rearrangement joins TRBV19 to TRBJ2-2; TRBD2 aligns across 7 bases. The germline V gene has CDR1 LNHDA and CDR2 SQIVND (reference sequence). Germline trimming cut 5 bases from V and 9 bases from J; bases unmatched to any gene: 12. The CDR3 runs to 15 residues. CDR3: CASSAGPTSVWELFF. The CDR3 nucleotides are TGTGCCAGTAGTGCCGGACCCACTAGCGTATGGGAGCTGTTTTTT.

The chain employs TRBV18 and TRBJ1-1, with 7 nucleotides matching TRBD1. CDR1 KGHSH and CDR2 LQKENI come from the germline V gene. The CDR3 contains 13 residues. Trimming cost V 4 bases and J 5 bases; bases outside gene matches: 4. The CDR3 region is CASSQQGRTEAFF. The CDR3 DNA reads TGTGCCAGCTCACAACAGGGGAGGACTGAAGCTTTCTTT.

The CDR3 DNA reads as TGTGCCAGCAGGGGGGGGTGGGACAGGGTGCACAATGAGCAGTTCTTC. Amino acids: CASRGGWDRVHNEQFF. This chain joins TRBV7-2 and TRBJ2-1, with 9 positions matching TRBD1. Germline lookup yields CDR1 SGHTA and CDR2 FQGNSA. With V trimmed by 6 bases and J by 5 bases, 11 bases remained unmatched. CDR3 length equals 16 residues.

The rearrangement links TRBV12-3 or TRBV12-4 to TRBJ1-1; no reliable D call. The CDR3 sequence is 16 residues long. Trimming removed 3 bases from V and 0 bases from J, with 14 bases in between. As DNA, the CDR3 is TGTGCCAGCAGTTTCCGCCAGCACGGCTTGAACACTGAAGCTTTCTTT. The encoded protein is CASSFRQHGLNTEAFF.

In regard to this clonotype: Possible read error: a much larger clone is one base away. The V and J genes are TRBV6-2 or TRBV6-3 and TRBJ2-1; TRBD2 matches at 13 bases. V dropped 5 bases and J dropped 5; count of bases not matched to a gene: 3. This CDR3 spans 15 amino acids. Germline loops: CDR1 MNHEY, CDR2 SVGEGT. CDR3 sequence reads: CASSDGTSGNNEQFF. In DNA form, the CDR3 reads TGTGCCAGCAGTGACGGGACTAGCGGGAACAATGAGCAGTTCTTC.